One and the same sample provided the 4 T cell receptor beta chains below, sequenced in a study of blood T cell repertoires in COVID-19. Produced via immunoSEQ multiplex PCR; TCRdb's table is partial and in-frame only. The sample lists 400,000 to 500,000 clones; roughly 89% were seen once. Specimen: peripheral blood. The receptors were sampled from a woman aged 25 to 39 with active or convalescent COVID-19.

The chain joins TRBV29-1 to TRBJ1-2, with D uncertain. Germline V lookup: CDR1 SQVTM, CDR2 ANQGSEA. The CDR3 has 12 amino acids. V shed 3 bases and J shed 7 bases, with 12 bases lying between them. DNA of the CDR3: TGCAGCGTTGAGTACGGGGATTTTGGCTACACCTTC. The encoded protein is CSVEYGDFGYTF. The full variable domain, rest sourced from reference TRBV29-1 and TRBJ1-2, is SAVISQKPSRDICQRGTSLTIQCQVDSQVTMMFWYRQQPGQSLTLIATANQGSEATYESGFVIDKFPISRPNLTFSTLTVSNMSPEDSSIYLCSVEYGDFGYTFGSGTRLTVV.

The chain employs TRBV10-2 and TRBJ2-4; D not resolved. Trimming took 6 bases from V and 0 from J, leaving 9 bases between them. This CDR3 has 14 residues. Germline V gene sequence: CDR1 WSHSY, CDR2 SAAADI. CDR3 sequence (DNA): TGCGCCAGCAGCCCCGAACTAGCCAAAAACATTCAGTACTTC. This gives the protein CASSPELAKNIQYF.

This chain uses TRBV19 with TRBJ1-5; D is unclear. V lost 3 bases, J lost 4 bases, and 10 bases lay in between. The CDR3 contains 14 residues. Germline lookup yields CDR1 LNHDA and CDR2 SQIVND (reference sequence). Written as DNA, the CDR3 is TGTGCCAGTAGTATCCTCAGAATTAATCAGCCCCAGCATTTT. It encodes CASSILRINQPQHF.

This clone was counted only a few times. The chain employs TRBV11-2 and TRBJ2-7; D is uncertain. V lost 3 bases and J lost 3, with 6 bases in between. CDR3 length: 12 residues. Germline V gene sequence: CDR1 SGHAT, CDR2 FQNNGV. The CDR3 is CASSFPHYEQYF. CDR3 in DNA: TGTGCCAGCAGCTTCCCACACTACGAGCAGTACTTC.